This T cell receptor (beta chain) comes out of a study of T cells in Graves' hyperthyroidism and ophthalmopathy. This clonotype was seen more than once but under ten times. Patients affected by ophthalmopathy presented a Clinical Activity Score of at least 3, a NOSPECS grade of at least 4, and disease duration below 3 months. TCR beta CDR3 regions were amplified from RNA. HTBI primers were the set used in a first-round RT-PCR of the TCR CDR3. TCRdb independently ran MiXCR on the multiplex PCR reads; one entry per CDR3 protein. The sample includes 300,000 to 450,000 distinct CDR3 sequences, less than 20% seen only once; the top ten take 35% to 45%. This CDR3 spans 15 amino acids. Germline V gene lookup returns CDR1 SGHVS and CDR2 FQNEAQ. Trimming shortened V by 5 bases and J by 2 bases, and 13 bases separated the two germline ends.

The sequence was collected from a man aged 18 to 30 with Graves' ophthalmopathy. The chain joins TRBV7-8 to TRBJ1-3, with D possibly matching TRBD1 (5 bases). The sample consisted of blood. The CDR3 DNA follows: TGTGCCAGCAGCCCCCGGACGGGGCCTGGAAACACCATATATTTT. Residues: CASSPRTGPGNTIYF.